These 3 T cell receptor beta chains were all obtained from the same sample, sequenced in a study of technical replicates of blood from several donors. Libraries were prepared by immunoSEQ multiplex PCR; TCRdb keeps only in-frame clonotypes and omits some of them. The table lists about 75,000 clones, 95% to 98% of them singletons. The sample consisted of T cells isolated from PBMCs. The receptors were gathered from a human donor in good health.

The chain couples TRBV5-1 to TRBJ1-1; no clear D. CDR1 and CDR2 (germline): SGHRS, YFSETQ. This CDR3 spans 15 amino acids. V was cut by 0 bases and J by 10 bases, with 19 bases left in between. The CDR3 nucleotides read TGCGCCAGCAGCTTGGTCTTCGGCCCTGTCTCGGGAGCTTTCTTT. Translation: CASSLVFGPVSGAFF.

The CDR3 nucleotides read TGTGCCAGCAGCTTAGCAATGCAGGGGAGCTCCTATAATTCACCCCTCCACTTT. As protein: CASSLAMQGSSYNSPLHF. V and J are TRBV7-8 and TRBJ1-6; possibly TRBD1 for D (6 bases). CDR3 length: 18 residues. Germline V gene lookup returns CDR1 SGHVS and CDR2 FQNEAQ. The V and J ends lost 0 bases and 0 bases respectively, with 12 bases between them.

The chain is built from TRBV9 and TRBJ2-7; D may be TRBD2 (6 bases). V was shortened by 0 bases and J by 3 bases, with 13 bases between the two germline ends. The germline gives CDR1 SGDLS, CDR2 YYNGEE. The CDR3 is made up of 15 amino acids. The CDR3 DNA reads TGTGCCAGCAGCGTAGGTCTAGCGAATAACTACGAGCAGTACTTC. Translating it yields CASSVGLANNYEQYF.